The clone carrying this TCR beta chain has more than one count but fewer than ten. The data are from a study of blood T cell repertoires in COVID-19. Background on the study: Specimens from acute and convalescent COVID-19 originated in the United States, Italy and Spain. Sample material is recorded as cDNA or gDNA derived from T cells, B-cell-depleted T cells, or PBMCs.

This CDR3 is built from 13 residues. CDR1 is MNHEY, CDR2 SVGAGI, per germline. V was clipped by 6 bases and J by 0 bases, with 9 bases between them. Authors' processing steps: Reference gene primer amplification gave nucleated cell count estimates. Only in-frame clones appear in the TCRdb table, and some are missing; sequencing was by immunoSEQ multiplex PCR. The V and J calls and clone size were taken over from that table, and D and trimming were inferred from the DNA. This repertoire shows around 150,000 clones, approximately 84% found once; its top ten account for about 1%. This clonotype was sampled from a man aged 35 to 55 with acute or convalescent COVID-19. The J gene is TRBJ2-7, the V gene TRBV6-5; TRBD1 might be the D (5 bases). Input material: peripheral blood. As DNA, the CDR3 is TGTGCCAGCAGGAGCAGGGCCTCCTACGAGCAGTACTTC. It codes for CASRSRASYEQYF.